In its sample, the clone carrying this TCR beta chain was seen a few times. The target antigen is unknown. The data stem from a study of T cells after yellow fever vaccination. Study-wide results and caveats: Shared CD4/CD8 clonotypes were a small share, likely from convergent recombination. Abundant bulk-population clonotypes could contaminate the FACS-sorted repertoires. Weaker in magnitude, the secondary response showed a faster peak on day 5 versus 15.

5'RACE template switching generated TCR cDNA, adding a universal primer site and UMIs. Each CDR3 protein gets one entry after TCRdb re-called the 5' RACE reads with MiXCR. The top ten hold 11% to 15% of the sample, which has hundreds of thousands of distinct CDR3 sequences, about 14% seen once. There are 14 residues in the CDR3. Germline assignment: CDR1 DFQATT and CDR2 SNEGSKA (reference sequence). Trimming took 6 bases from V and 9 from J, leaving 24 bases between them. The chain is built from TRBV20-1 and TRBJ2-7; D uncertain. The sequence was obtained from a man in his thirties or forties who received the YFV17D yellow fever vaccine. Sample: PBMCs, taken on the day of the yellow fever booster vaccination. The CDR3 DNA reads as TGCAGTGCCCCACGCACACCTCAGGAATTTGGGCAGTACTTC. Protein: CSAPRTPQEFGQYF.